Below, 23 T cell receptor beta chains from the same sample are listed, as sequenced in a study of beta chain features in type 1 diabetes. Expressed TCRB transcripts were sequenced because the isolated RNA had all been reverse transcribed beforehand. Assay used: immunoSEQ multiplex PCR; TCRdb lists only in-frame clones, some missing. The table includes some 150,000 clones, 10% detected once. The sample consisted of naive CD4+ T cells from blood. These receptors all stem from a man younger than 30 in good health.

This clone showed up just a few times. The CDR3 DNA reads TGTGCCAGCAGCTTGGGACGGGTAGCGGGGGGATACAATGAGCAGTTCTTC. Protein: CASSLGRVAGGYNEQFF. The chain links TRBV5-6 to TRBJ2-1, with TRBD2 matching 10 bases. The CDR3 extends over 17 amino acids. Germline-derived CDR1 and CDR2 are SGHDT and YYEEEE. Trimming removed 0 bases from V and 4 bases from J; junction bases left unmatched: 7.

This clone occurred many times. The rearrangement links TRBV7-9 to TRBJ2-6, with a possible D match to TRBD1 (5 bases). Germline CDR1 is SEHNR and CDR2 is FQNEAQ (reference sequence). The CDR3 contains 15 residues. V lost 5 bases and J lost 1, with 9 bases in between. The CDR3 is CASSLKGSGANVLTF. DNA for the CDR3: TGTGCCAGCAGCCTCAAGGGGTCTGGGGCCAACGTCCTGACTTTC.

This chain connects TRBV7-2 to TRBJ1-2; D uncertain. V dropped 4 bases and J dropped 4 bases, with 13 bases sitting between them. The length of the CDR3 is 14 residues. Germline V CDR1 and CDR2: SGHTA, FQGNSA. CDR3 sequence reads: CASSSIPGSYGYTF. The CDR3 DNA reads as TGTGCCAGCAGCTCAATTCCGGGTTCCTATGGCTACACCTTC. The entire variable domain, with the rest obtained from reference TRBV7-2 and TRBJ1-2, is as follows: GAGVSQSPSNKVTEKGKDVELRCDPISGHTALYWYRQSLGQGLEFLIYFQGNSAPDKSGLPSDRFSAERTGGSVSTLTIQRTQQEDSAVYLCASSSIPGSYGYTFGSGTRLTVV.

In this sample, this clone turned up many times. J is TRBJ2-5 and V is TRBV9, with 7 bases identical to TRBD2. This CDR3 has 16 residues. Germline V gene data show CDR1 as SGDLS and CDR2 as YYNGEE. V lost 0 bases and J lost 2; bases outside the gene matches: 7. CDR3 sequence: CASSVAPGGGQETQYF. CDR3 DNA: TGTGCCAGCAGCGTAGCCCCCGGCGGGGGACAAGAGACCCAGTACTTC.

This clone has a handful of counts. CDR3 sequence reads: CASRKEGVSSYEQYF. The DNA of the CDR3 is TGTGCCAGCAGGAAAGAGGGGGTGAGCTCCTACGAGCAGTACTTC. The chain has TRBV2 and TRBJ2-7; TRBD1 is a possible D gene (6 bases). Trimming removed 6 bases from V and 0 bases from J, with 15 bases in between. This CDR3 has 15 residues. Germline CDR1 SNHLY, CDR2 FYNNEI.

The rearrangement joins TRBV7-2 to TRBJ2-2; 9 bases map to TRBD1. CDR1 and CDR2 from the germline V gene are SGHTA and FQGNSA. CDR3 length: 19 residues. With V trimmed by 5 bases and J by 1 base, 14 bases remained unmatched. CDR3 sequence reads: CASSATPGTGNLNTGELFF. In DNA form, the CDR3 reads TGTGCCAGCAGCGCCACCCCCGGGACAGGGAACCTGAACACCGGGGAGCTGTTTTTT.

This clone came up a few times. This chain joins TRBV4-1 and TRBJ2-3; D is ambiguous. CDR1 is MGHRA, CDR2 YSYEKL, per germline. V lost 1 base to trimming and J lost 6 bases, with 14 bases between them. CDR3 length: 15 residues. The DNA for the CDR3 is TGCGCCAGCAGCCAAGGGCTAGGTGCATCGGATACGCAGTATTTT. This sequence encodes CASSQGLGASDTQYF.

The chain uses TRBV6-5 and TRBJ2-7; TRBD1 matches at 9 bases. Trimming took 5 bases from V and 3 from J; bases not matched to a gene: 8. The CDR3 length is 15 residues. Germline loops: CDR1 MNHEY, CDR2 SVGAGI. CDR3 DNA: TGTGCCAGCAGTACCCCCGGGACAGGGCTCTACGAGCAGTACTTC. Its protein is CASSTPGTGLYEQYF.

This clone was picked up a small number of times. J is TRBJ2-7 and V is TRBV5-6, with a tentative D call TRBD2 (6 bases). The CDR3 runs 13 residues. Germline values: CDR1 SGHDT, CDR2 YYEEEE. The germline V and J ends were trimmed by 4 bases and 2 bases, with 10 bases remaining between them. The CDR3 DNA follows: TGTGCCAGCAGCCCGGGACTGACCTACGAGCAGTACTTC. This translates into CASSPGLTYEQYF.

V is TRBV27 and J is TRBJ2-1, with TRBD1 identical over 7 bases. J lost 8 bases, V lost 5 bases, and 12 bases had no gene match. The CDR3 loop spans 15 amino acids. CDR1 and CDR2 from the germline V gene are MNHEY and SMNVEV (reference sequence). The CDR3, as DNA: TGTGCCAGCAGTCCCCGACAGGGTCTTGTGGATGAGCAGTTCTTC. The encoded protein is CASSPRQGLVDEQFF.

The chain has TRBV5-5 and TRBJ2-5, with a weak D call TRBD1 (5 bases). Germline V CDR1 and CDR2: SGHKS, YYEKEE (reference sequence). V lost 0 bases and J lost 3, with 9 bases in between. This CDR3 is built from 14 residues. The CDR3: CASSLVGREETQYF. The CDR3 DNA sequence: TGTGCCAGCAGCTTGGTTGGCAGGGAAGAGACCCAGTACTTC.

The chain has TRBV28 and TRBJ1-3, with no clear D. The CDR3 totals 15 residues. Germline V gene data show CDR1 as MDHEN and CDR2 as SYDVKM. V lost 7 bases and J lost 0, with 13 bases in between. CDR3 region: CASNPVSPSGNTIYF. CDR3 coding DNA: TGTGCCAGCAATCCGGTGTCGCCCTCTGGAAACACCATATATTTT.

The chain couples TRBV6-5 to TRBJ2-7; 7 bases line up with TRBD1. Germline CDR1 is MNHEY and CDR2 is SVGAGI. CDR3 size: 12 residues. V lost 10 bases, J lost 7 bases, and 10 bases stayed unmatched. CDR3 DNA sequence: TGTGCCACCCGGGACAGCTTATGGGAGCAGTACTTC. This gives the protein CATRDSLWEQYF.

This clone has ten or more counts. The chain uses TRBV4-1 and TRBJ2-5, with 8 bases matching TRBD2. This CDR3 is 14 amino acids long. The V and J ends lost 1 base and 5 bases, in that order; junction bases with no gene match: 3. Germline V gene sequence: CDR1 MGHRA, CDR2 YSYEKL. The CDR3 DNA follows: TGCGCCAGCAGCCAAGCGGGGGGGACGGAGACCCAGTACTTC. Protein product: CASSQAGGTETQYF.

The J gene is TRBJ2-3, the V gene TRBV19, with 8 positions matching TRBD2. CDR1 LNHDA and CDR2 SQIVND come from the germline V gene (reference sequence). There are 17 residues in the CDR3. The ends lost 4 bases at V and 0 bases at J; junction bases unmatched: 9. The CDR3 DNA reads TGTGCCAGTAGTACCGGGGGGGTCTACGATAGCACAGATACGCAGTATTTT. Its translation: CASSTGGVYDSTDTQYF.

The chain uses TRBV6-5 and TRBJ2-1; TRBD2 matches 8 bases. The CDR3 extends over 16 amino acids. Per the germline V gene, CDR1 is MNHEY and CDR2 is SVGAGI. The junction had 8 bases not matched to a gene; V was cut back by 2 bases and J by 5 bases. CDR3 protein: CASSYRGGAQHNEQFF. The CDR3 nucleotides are TGTGCCAGCAGTTACCGGGGGGGGGCCCAACACAATGAGCAGTTCTTC.

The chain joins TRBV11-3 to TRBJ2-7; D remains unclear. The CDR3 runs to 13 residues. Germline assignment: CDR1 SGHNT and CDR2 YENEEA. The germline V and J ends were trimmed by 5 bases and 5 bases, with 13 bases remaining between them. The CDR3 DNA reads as TGTGCCAGCAGCACTGGGCGTATTAACGAGCAGTACTTC. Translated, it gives CASSTGRINEQYF.

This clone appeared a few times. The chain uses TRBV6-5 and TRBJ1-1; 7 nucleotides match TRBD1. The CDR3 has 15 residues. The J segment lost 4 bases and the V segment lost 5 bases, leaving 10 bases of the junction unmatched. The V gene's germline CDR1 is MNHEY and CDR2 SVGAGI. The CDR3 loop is CASSRGTVASTEAFF. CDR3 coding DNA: TGTGCCAGCAGTCGGGGGACAGTAGCCAGCACTGAAGCTTTCTTT.

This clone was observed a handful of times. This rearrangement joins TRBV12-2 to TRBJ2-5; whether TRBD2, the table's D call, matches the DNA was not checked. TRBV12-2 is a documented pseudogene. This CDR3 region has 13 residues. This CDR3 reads CASRLVSRGTQYF. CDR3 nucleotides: TGTGCAAGTCGCTTAGTGTCACGCGGGACCCAGTACTTC.

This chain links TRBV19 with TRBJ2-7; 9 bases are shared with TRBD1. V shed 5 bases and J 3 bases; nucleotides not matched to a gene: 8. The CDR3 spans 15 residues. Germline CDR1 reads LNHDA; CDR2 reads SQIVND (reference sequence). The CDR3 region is CASSVPGQGNYEQYF. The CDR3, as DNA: TGTGCCAGTAGTGTTCCGGGACAGGGTAACTACGAGCAGTACTTC.

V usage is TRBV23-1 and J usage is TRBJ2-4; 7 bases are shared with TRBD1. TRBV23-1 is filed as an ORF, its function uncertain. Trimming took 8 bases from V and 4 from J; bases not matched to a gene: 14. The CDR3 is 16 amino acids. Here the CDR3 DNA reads TGCGCCAGCGCCCTGGGGGACAGAGTGAGTAAAAACATTCAGTACTTC. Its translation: CASALGDRVSKNIQYF.

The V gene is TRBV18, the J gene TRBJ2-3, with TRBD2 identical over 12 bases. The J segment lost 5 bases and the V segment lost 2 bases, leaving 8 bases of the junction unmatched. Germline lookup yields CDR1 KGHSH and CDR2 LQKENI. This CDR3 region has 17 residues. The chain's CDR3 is CASSPARLAGAGDTQYF. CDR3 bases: TGTGCCAGCTCACCAGCTAGACTAGCGGGGGCTGGAGATACGCAGTATTTT. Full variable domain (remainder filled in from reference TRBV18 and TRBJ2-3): NAGVMQNPRHLVRRRGQEARLRCSPMKGHSHVYWYRQLPEEGLKFMVYLQKENIIDESGMPKERFSAEFPKEGPSILRIQQVVRGDSAAYFCASSPARLAGAGDTQYFGPGTRLTVL.

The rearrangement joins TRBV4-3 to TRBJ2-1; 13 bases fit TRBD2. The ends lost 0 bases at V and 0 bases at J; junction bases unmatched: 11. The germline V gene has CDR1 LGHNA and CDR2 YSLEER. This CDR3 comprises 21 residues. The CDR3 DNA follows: TGCGCCAGCAGCCAAGAATCCCCGCCACTAGCGGGGGGGATCTCCTACAATGAGCAGTTCTTC. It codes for CASSQESPPLAGGISYNEQFF.